This T cell receptor beta chain was identified in a study of blood T cell repertoires in COVID-19. Study overall: COVID-19 samples, acute and convalescent, were from the United States, Italy and Spain. Sources were T cells, B-cell-depleted T cells, or PBMCs; the material itself was cDNA or gDNA.

Participants were placed into cohorts based on the clinical history they reported. This CDR3 spans 16 amino acids. Per germline, CDR1 LGHDT and CDR2 YNNKEL (reference sequence). V dropped 2 bases and J dropped 0; count of bases not matched to a gene: 4. The repertoire was sequenced with immunoSEQ multiplex PCR; TCRdb's copy has only in-frame clones and lacks some. The sample has under 300,000 clones, around nine tenths seen once. The clonotype was recovered from a woman aged 45-59 years who had recovered from COVID-19. The chain combines TRBV3-1 (or the pseudogene TRBV3-2) with TRBJ1-2; 9 bases fit TRBD1. The sample was PBMCs or T cells enriched from blood (not recorded which). In DNA, the CDR3 is TGTGCCAGCAGCCAATCGGACAGGGGACCTAACTATGGCTACACCTTC. Translated: CASSQSDRGPNYGYTF.